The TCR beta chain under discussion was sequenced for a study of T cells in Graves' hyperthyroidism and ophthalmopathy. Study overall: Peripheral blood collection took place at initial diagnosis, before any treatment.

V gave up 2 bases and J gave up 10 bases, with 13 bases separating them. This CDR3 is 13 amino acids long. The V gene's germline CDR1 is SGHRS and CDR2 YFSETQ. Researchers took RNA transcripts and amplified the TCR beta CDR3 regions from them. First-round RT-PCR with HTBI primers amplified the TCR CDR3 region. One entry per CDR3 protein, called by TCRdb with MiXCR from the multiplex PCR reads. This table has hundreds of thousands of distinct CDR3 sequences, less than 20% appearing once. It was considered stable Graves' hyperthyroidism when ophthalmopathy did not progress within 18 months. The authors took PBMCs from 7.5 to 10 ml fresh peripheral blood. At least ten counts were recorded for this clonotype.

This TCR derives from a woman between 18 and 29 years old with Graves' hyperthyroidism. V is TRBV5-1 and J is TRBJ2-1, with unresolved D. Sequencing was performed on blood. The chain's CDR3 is CASSFKSRPEQFF. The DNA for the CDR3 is TGCGCCAGCAGCTTCAAATCTCGGCCGGAGCAGTTCTTC.